This T cell receptor (beta chain) was sequenced for a study of sequential checkpoint blockade in melanoma. Study summary: Randomization was 1:1 between first-line nivolumab→ipilimumab and ipilimumab→nivolumab.

The assay was immunoSEQ multiplex PCR, and TCRdb's table has in-frame clones only and misses some. Here the sample spans some 30,000 clones, roughly nine tenths being singletons. This clone was recorded a few times. The V and J ends lost 7 bases and 0 bases respectively, with 13 bases between them. Germline loops: CDR1 SEHNR, CDR2 FQNEAQ (reference sequence). The CDR3 loop spans 15 amino acids. Treatment denoted: randomized to nivolumab then ipilimumab (arm A) or the reverse (arm B). From thawed PBMCs, live CD3+CD8+ cells negative for CD19 and CD56 were sorted. The source of this sequence is a human donor with melanoma. The chain is built from TRBV7-9 and TRBJ1-3; D remains ambiguous. The sample in question was CD8+ T cells sorted from blood (inferred from file names), obtained from a patient given nivolumab and ipilimumab in sequence. The CDR3 spells CASNSGRYSGNTIYF. Written as DNA, the CDR3 is TGTGCCAGCAACTCCGGGAGATACTCTGGAAACACCATATATTTT.